This T cell receptor beta chain originates from a study of radiation and T cells in renal cell carcinoma. Study summary: Nephrectomy followed 15 Gy stereotactic body radiation by 4 weeks.

This sample's time point: blood 2 weeks post-SBRT. Described treatment: 15 Gy SBRT to primary tumor, nephrectomy 4 weeks later. Serial blood draws occurred at baseline and 2 and 4 weeks post-SBRT. With 6 bases removed from V and 1 base from J, the gap between germline ends came to 9 bases. This CDR3 is 13 amino acids long. Germline values: CDR1 MNHEY, CDR2 SVGAGI. Whole-study findings and limits: Baseline intratumoral clonotype presence is unknown without pretreatment biopsies. From baseline, blood top tumor clonotypes peaked at 2 weeks post-radiation.

This clone was observed a single time. Its target is unknown. Here immunoSEQ multiplex PCR was the method, and the copy in TCRdb shows in-frame clones only, minus some. The data hold roughly 120,000 clones, with roughly four fifths observed a single time. The material was blood, obtained from a patient whose treatment included radiotherapy and nephrectomy. The TCR comes from a woman in her sixties or seventies with renal cell carcinoma. The chain employs TRBV6-5 and TRBJ1-1; D uncertain. In nucleotides, the CDR3 is TGTGCCAGCAGCCTTACAGAGAACACTGAAGCTTTCTTT. It is translated as CASSLTENTEAFF.